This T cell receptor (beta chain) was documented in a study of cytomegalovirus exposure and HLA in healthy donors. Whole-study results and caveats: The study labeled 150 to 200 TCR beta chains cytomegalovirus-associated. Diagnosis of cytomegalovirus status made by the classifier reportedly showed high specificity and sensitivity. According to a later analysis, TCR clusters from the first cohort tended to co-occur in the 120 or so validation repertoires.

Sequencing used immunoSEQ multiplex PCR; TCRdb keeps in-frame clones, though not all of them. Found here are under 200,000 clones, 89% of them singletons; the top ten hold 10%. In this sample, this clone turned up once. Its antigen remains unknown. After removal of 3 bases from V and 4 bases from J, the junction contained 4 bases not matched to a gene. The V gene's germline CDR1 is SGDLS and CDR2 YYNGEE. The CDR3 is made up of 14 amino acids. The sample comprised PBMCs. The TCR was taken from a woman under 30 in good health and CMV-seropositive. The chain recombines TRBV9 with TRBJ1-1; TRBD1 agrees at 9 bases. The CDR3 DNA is TGTGCCAGCAGCGAGGGGACAGGGCCCACTGAAGCTTTCTTT. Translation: CASSEGTGPTEAFF.